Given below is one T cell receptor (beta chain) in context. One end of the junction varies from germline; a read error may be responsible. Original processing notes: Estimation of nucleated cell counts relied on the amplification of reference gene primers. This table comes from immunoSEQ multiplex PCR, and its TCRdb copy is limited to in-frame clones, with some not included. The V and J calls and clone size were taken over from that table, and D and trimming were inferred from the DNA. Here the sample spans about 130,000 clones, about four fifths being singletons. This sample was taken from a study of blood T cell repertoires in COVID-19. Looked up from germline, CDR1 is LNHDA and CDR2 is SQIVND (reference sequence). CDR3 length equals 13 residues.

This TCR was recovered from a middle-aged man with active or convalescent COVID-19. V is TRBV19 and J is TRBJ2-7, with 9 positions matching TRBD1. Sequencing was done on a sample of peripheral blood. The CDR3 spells CASSITGTGNRFF. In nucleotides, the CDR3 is TGTGCCAGTAGTATAACGGGGACAGGGAATCGCTTCTTC.